Here is one T cell receptor (beta chain) with its context. Its antigen is as yet unknown. CDR1 and CDR2 from the germline V gene are MNHNS and SASEGT. The CDR3 is 16 residues long. Trimming took off 0 bases at V and 1 base at J, with 13 bases between the two ends. The record originates from a study of T cell responses to AZD1222 COVID-19 vaccine. Points from the study as a whole: Reports indicate that nearly half of spike-specific TCRs are directed at unmutated variant regions. Repertoires were collected only later (after the peak T cell response had occurred). Spike-specific TCR breadth and depth were elevated following two AZD1222 doses. Among those given AZD1222, only six were seropositive at baseline.

Using immunoSEQ multiplex PCR, the repertoire was profiled, and TCRdb retains in-frame clones only, with some absent. The table includes over 45,000 clones, 70% to 90% detected once. This chain links TRBV6-1 with TRBJ2-7; D is uncertain. Sample: peripheral blood, taken 28 days after the second AZD1222 dose. The receptor was derived from an adult who received the AZD1222 COVID-19 vaccine. This chain's CDR3 is CASSEALRAGSYEQYF. DNA for the CDR3: TGTGCCAGCAGTGAAGCGCTAAGGGCCGGTTCCTACGAGCAGTACTTC.